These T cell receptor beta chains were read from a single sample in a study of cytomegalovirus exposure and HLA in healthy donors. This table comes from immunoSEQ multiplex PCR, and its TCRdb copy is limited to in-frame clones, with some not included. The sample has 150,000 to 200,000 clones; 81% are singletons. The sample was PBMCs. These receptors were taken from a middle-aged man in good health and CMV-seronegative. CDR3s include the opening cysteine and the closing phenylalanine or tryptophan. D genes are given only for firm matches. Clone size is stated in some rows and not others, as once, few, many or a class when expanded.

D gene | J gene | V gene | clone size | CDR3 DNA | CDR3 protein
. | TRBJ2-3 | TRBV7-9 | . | TGTGCCAGCAGCTTAGTTACAGGCCCGCAGGGCGATACGCAGTATTTT | CASSLVTGPQGDTQYF
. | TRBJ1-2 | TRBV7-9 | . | TGTGCCAGCAGCTTAGCGGGCCAGGGCGCCTATGGCTACACCTTC | CASSLAGQGAYGYTF
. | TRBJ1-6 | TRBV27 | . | TGTGCCAGCACCCCATCGGGTTTTAATTCACCCCTCCACTTT | CASTPSGFNSPLHF
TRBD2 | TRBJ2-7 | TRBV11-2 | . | TGTGCCAGCAGCTTACCAGCGGGGTTCGCCTACGAGCAGTACTTC | CASSLPAGFAYEQYF
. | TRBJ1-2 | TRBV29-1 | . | TGCAGCGTATCAACAGGAAACTATGGCTACACCTTC | CSVSTGNYGYTF
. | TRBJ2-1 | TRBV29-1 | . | TGCAGCGTTTCAAGGGGGAATGAGCAGTTCTTC | CSVSRGNEQFF
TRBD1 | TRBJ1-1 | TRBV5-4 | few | TGTGCCAGCACCCAGGGACAGGGGAACACTGAAGCTTTCTTT | CASTQGQGNTEAFF
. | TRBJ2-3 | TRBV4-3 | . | TGCGCCAGCAGCCGACTAGGTGGCCGGGGGGATACGCAGTATTTT | CASSRLGGRGDTQYF
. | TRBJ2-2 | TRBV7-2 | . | TGTGCCAGCAGCCAAATCGGCGGGGGCCACGTCTTCCCCGGGGAGCTGTTTTTT | CASSQIGGGHVFPGELFF
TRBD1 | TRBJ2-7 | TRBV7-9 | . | TGTGCCAGCAGCTCAGCGCCCCAGGGGGATAGGAACGAGCAGTACTTC | CASSSAPQGDRNEQYF
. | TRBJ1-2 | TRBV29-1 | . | TGCAGCGTTCCCCCAGGCGGGGACTCCCCAAGCCAGGGCTACACCTTC | CSVPPGGDSPSQGYTF
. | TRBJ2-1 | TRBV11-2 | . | TGTGCCAGCAGCCTACACGGGTCAACTACCTGCAATGAGCAGTTCTTC | CASSLHGSTTCNEQFF
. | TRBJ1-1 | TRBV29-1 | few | TGCAGCGTTGAATCGGGGGGGAGAAGGACTGAAGCTTTCTTT | CSVESGGRRTEAFF
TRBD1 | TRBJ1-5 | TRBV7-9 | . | TGTGCCAGCAGCTCTTCAGGGGGAGACGACAATCAGCCCCAGCATTTT | CASSSSGGDDNQPQHF
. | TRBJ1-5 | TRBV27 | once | TGTGCCAGCAGTCCCTTTGGCCAGCCCCAGCATTTT | CASSPFGQPQHF
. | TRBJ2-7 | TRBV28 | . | TGTGCCAGCAGTCCGGGTCGTGCGCTGGAGCAGTACTTC | CASSPGRALEQYF
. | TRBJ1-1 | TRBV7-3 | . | TGTGCCAGCAGCTTAATGGAGGGCACTGAAGCTTTCTTT | CASSLMEGTEAFF
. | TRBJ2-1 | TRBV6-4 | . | TGTGCCAGCAGTCAGACTCCACGGGGCAATGAGCAGTTCTTC | CASSQTPRGNEQFF
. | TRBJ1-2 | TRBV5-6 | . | TGTGCCAGCAGCCCCTGGGGCCTGTTTAACTATGGCTACACCTTC | CASSPWGLFNYGYTF
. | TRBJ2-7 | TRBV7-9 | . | TGTGCCAGCACCGGACTACGGGGGATTCAGTACTTC | CASTGLRGIQYF
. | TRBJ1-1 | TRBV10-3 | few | TGTGCCATCAGTTCCTCAGTTCTCGGAGTGAACACTGAAGCTTTCTTT | CAISSSVLGVNTEAFF
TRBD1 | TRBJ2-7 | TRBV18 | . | TGTGCCAGCACCGGGACAGTTGACTACGAGCAGTACTTC | CASTGTVDYEQYF
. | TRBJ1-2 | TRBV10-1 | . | TGCGCCAGCGGAAGGGCCTCAGGGGTTGGCTACACCTTC | CASGRASGVGYTF
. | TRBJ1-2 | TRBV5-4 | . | TGTGCCAGCAGCTTGCGGCGAGGCCGGGACTATGGCTACACCTTC | CASSLRRGRDYGYTF
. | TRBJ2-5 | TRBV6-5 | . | TGTGCCAGCAGCCGGACAAGCCGAGAGACCCAGTACTTC | CASSRTSRETQYF
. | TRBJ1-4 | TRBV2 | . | TGTGCCAGCAGTACAGGGATGGGCGAAAAACTGTTTTTT | CASSTGMGEKLFF
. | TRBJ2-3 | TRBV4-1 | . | TGCGCCAGCAGCCAACCTGCAGATACGCAGTATTTT | CASSQPADTQYF
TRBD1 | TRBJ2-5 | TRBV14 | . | TGTGCCAGCAGCCAATGGACAGGAATCCAAGAGACCCAGTACTTC | CASSQWTGIQETQYF
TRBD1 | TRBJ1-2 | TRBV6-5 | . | TGTGCCAGCAGTTACCGGGGGACAGGGGGAAGCTATGGCTACACCTTC | CASSYRGTGGSYGYTF
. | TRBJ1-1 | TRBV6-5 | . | TGTGCCAGCAGCCCGACATTTTTTGGGTTGGAAGCTTTCTTT | CASSPTFFGLEAFF